This TCR beta chain appears in the sequencing data of a study of blood T cells in healthy people across ages. It was roughly 10 milliliters of peripheral blood that were drawn from each donor. The amount of total RNA extracted per sample was at least 5 micrograms. The use of a sample-barcoded 5' primer and a J-beta primer mix characterized a second PCR of roughly 6 to 11 cycles. A template-switch adaptor with 12 random nucleotides tagged each cDNA molecule. TCRdb re-called the 5' RACE reads with MiXCR, one entry per CDR3 protein. Found here are fewer than 1.5 million distinct CDR3 sequences, approximately 40% of them singletons; the top ten hold 7.9%. Germline V lookup: CDR1 SGHVS, CDR2 FQNEAQ. Trimming shortened V by 0 bases and J by 5 bases, and 20 bases separated the two germline ends. The CDR3 covers 17 residues.

The source is a woman aged 18-29 years in good health. The chain uses TRBV7-8 and TRBJ2-7; D may be TRBD2 (6 bases). The sequencing sample was made of blood. The CDR3 loop is CASSLALGGVVFNEQYF. CDR3 DNA sequence: TGTGCCAGCAGCTTAGCGCTGGGCGGGGTTGTCTTCAACGAGCAGTACTTC.